Sequencing of this TCR beta chain was carried out in a study of identical twins. Each CDR3 protein gets one entry after TCRdb re-called the 5' RACE reads with MiXCR. The sample has under 400,000 distinct CDR3 sequences, about 10% seen once. Notes on the study in general: Partial confounding of zero-insertion analyses by invariant MAIT and iNKT cells was possible.

This clonotype was recorded many times. Its antigen is unknown. The CDR3 is 15 residues long. CDR1 and CDR2 from the germline V gene are SGHKS and YYEKEE (reference sequence). V shed 0 bases, J shed 6 bases, and the junction held 3 bases outside the gene matches. Sequences were obtained from naive T cells sorted from blood. This TCR was recovered from a woman in her fifties or sixties in good health. This rearrangement joins TRBV5-5 to TRBJ2-2, with 9 bases matching TRBD1. CDR3 amino acids: CASSLGTGAPGELFF. The CDR3 region has the DNA TGTGCCAGCAGCTTGGGGACAGGGGCCCCCGGGGAGCTGTTTTTT. The variable domain in full, completed from reference TRBV5-5 and TRBJ2-2, reads DAGVTQSPTHLIKTRGQQVTLRCSPISGHKSVSWYQQVLGQGPQFIFQYYEKEERGRGNFPDRFSARQFPNYSSELNVNALLLGDSALYLCASSLGTGAPGELFFGEGSRLTVL.